This entry describes one T cell receptor beta chain. The sample belongs to a study of cytomegalovirus exposure and HLA in healthy donors. This CDR3 contains 13 residues. V lost 3 bases and J lost 4, with 9 bases in between. Germline assignment: CDR1 LNHDA and CDR2 SQIVND (reference sequence). TCRdb keeps only in-frame clones here, not all; method: immunoSEQ multiplex PCR. This table has under 200,000 clones, less than 90% appearing once. The J gene is TRBJ1-2, the V gene TRBV19, with D possibly TRBD1 on 5 matching bases. This TCR came from a woman aged 30 to 39 in good health and CMV-seronegative. Material for sequencing was PBMCs. CDR3 sequence reads: CASSISGGYGYTF. The CDR3 coding sequence is TGTGCCAGTAGTATCTCCGGGGGCTATGGCTACACCTTC.